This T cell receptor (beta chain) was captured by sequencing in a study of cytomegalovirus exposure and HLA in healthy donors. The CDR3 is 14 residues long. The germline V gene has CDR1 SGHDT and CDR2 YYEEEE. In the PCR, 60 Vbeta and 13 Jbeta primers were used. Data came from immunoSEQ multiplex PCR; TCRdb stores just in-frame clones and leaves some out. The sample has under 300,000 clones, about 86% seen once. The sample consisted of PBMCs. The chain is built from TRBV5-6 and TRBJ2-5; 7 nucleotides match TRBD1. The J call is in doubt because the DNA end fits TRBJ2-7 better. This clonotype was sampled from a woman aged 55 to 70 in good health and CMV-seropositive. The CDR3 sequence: CASSPPGQWYEQYF. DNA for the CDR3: TGTGCCAGCAGCCCGCCGGGACAGTGGTACGAGCAGTACTTC.